What follows are 32 T cell receptor beta chains derived from one specimen sequenced in a study of regulatory T cells in long-lasting Graves disease. According to the study, TCR beta libraries were built with iRepertoire HTBI primers and CDR3-region Arm-PCR. In TCRdb, the multiplex PCR reads were re-called with MiXCR into one record per CDR3 protein. Here the sample spans about 660,000 distinct CDR3 sequences, about 30% being singletons. Time point in this sample: persistent/refractory GD, antithyroid drugs over 5 years with positive TRAb. Following extraction of RNA from PBMCs, that RNA was used to make the TCR library. The specimen comprised peripheral blood mononuclear cells (PBMCs), sampled when the disease was refractory, from a patient treated with antithyroid drugs. Receptor source: a female donor with Graves disease.

This clonotype was seen many times. Sequence at one end of the junction differs from germline and may be a read error. DNA for the CDR3: TGTGCCAGCAGCTCACAGGGACGTAACACTGAAGCTTTCTTT. This sequence encodes CASSSQGRNTEAFF. The V call is TRBV5-1, the J call TRBJ1-1, with D possibly being TRBD1 (6 bases). From germline, CDR1 is SGHRS and CDR2 YFSETQ. There are 14 residues in the CDR3.

The sample holds a few counts of this clonotype. The CDR3 spells CASSQGPGYTEAFF. The CDR3 DNA reads TGTGCCAGCAGCCAAGGGCCAGGGTACACTGAAGCTTTCTTT. The rearrangement uses TRBV4-2 and TRBJ1-1; a possible D gene is TRBD1 (5 bases). CDR1 is LGHNA and CDR2 is YNFKEQ in the germline V gene. V shed 1 base and J shed 3 bases, with 9 bases lying between them. CDR3 length: 14 amino acids.

As to this clonotype: Possible read error: a much larger clone is one base away. The chain joins TRBV6-2 or TRBV6-3 to TRBJ2-2; D uncertain. The germline CDR1 and CDR2 sequences are MNHEY and SVGEGT. CDR3 length: 12 residues. The germline V and J ends were trimmed by 2 bases and 3 bases, with 1 base remaining between them. The CDR3: CASSYHTGELFF. The CDR3 nucleotides read TGTGCCAGCAGTTACCACACCGGGGAGCTGTTTTTT.

V and J are TRBV15 and TRBJ1-2; D possibly corresponds to TRBD1 (6 bases). V was trimmed by 5 bases and J by 2 bases, leaving 9 bases between them. The CDR3 totals 13 residues. Per the germline V gene, CDR1 is LNHNV and CDR2 is YYDKDF (reference sequence). DNA for the CDR3: TGTGCCACCAGCCCCAGGGGAAACTATGGCTACACCTTC. Protein sequence: CATSPRGNYGYTF. Drawing the rest from reference TRBV15 and TRBJ1-2, the complete variable domain is DAMVIQNPRYQVTQFGKPVTLSCSQTLNHNVMYWYQQKSSQAPKLLFHYYDKDFNNEADTPDNFQSRRPNTSFCFLDIRSPGLGDTAMYLCATSPRGNYGYTFGSGTRLTVV.

The V and J genes are TRBV20-1 and TRBJ1-2; D may be TRBD1 (6 bases). The V gene's germline CDR1 is DFQATT and CDR2 SNEGSKA (reference sequence). With 6 bases removed from V and 6 bases from J, the gap between germline ends came to 14 bases. The CDR3 has 12 amino acids. The CDR3 loop is CSAEDRTNGYTF. The DNA for the CDR3 is TGCAGTGCCGAGGACAGAACAAATGGCTACACCTTC.

J is TRBJ2-3 and V is TRBV20-1; D possibly corresponds to TRBD2 (6 bases). Germline loops: CDR1 DFQATT, CDR2 SNEGSKA (reference sequence). V shed 1 base and J shed 1 base, with 15 bases lying between them. The CDR3 length is 16 residues. CDR3 amino acids: CSARGNPTRGTDTQYF. CDR3 nucleotides: TGCAGTGCTAGAGGGAACCCGACTAGAGGCACAGATACGCAGTATTTT.

This clonotype was counted many times. This chain uses TRBV2 with TRBJ1-1; D remains unclear. Germline values: CDR1 SNHLY, CDR2 FYNNEI. The CDR3 covers 16 residues. V shed 6 bases and J shed 1 base, with 18 bases lying between them. Written as DNA, the CDR3 is TGTGCCAGCAGCGCGCAAGCTGGACTAAAGAACACTGAAGCTTTCTTT. Protein: CASSAQAGLKNTEAFF.

This clonotype turned up a few times. The V call is TRBV6-5, the J call TRBJ1-1, with 9 positions matching TRBD1. The junction had 12 bases not matched to a gene; V was cut back by 2 bases and J by 5 bases. Germline V gene lookup returns CDR1 MNHEY and CDR2 SVGAGI. The CDR3 contains 17 residues. This CDR3 reads CASSYGAQGAGGTEAFF. CDR3 DNA: TGTGCCAGCAGTTACGGGGCACAGGGGGCGGGTGGTACTGAAGCTTTCTTT.

This clonotype turned up a few times. The V call is TRBV11-2, the J call TRBJ2-1, with 10 bases that match TRBD2. This CDR3 comprises 17 residues. V lost 1 base to trimming and J lost 2 bases; unmatched junction nucleotides: 5. Per the germline V gene, CDR1 is SGHAT and CDR2 is FQNNGV. CDR3 in amino acids: CASSLGTSGGTYNEQFF. The CDR3 DNA sequence: TGTGCCAGCAGCTTAGGGACTAGCGGAGGGACCTACAATGAGCAGTTCTTC.

J is TRBJ1-5 and V is TRBV20-1; D ambiguous. The CDR3 extends over 15 amino acids. Germline assignment: CDR1 DFQATT and CDR2 SNEGSKA (reference sequence). V was pared by 6 bases and J by 4 bases, with 19 bases between. CDR3 coding DNA: TGCAGTGCGGTGAGCCGGGCAGCCCTAAATCAGCCCCAGCATTTT. It specifies CSAVSRAALNQPQHF.

This clonotype was seen only a few times. V gene TRBV7-4 combines with J gene TRBJ2-7, with 7 bases fitting TRBD2. The CDR3 consists of 15 residues. J gave up 4 bases and V 5 bases, and 11 bases lay outside the gene matches. The germline V gene encodes CDR1 SGHVT and CDR2 SQSDAQ. The CDR3 sequence is CASSPGASGKYEQYF. The CDR3, as DNA: TGTGCCAGCAGCCCAGGAGCTAGCGGTAAATACGAGCAGTACTTC.

At least ten counts were recorded for this clonotype. The chain couples TRBV11-2 to TRBJ2-5, with D maybe TRBD2 (7 bases). Between the trimmed V and J ends, which lost 1 base and 4 bases, there was a span of 16 bases. Germline-derived CDR1 and CDR2 are SGHAT and FQNNGV. This CDR3 region has 16 residues. CDR3 sequence reads: CASSLGRGTKGETQYF. In DNA form, the CDR3 reads TGTGCCAGCAGCTTAGGGCGGGGGACAAAGGGAGAGACCCAGTACTTC.

On this clonotype: A clone one base away is much larger, so this may be a read error. As the CDR3 is not closed by the conserved phenylalanine or tryptophan, this likely results from a read error. The chain joins TRBV11-2 to TRBJ1-1; the D is unclear. Per the germline V gene, CDR1 is SGHAT and CDR2 is FQNNGV. Trimming removed 1 base from V and 1 base from J, with 10 bases in between. The CDR3 extends over 15 amino acids. The CDR3, as DNA: TGTGCCAGCAGCTTAGGGGTCGGACGGAACACTGAAGCTTTCCTT. As protein: CASSLGVGRNTEAFL.

This clonotype has just a few counts. The chain combines TRBV6-1 with TRBJ1-1; D is unresolved. The CDR3 runs to 19 residues. The germline gives CDR1 MNHNS, CDR2 SASEGT. V was shortened by 6 bases and J by 0 bases, with 26 bases between the two germline ends. For the CDR3, the DNA is TGTGCCAGCAGACATCCCGGAGGTTCCCCAGATTACATGAACACTGAAGCTTTCTTT. This codes for CASRHPGGSPDYMNTEAFF.

The chain uses TRBV25-1 and TRBJ1-1; the match to TRBD1 covers 7 bases. V shed 6 bases and J 6 bases; nucleotides not matched to a gene: 10. CDR1 MGHDK and CDR2 SYGVNS come from the germline V gene. This CDR3 is 14 amino acids long. The CDR3 is CASSAGGGFAEAFF. The CDR3 DNA is TGTGCCAGCAGCGCAGGGGGTGGATTTGCTGAAGCTTTCTTT. Variable domain in full (rest from reference TRBV25-1 and TRBJ1-1): EADIYQTPRYLVIGTGKKITLECSQTMGHDKMYWYQQDPGMELHLIHYSYGVNSTEKGDLSSESTVSRIRTEHFPLTLESARPSHTSQYLCASSAGGGFAEAFFGQGTRLTVV.

The chain is built from TRBV12-3 or TRBV12-4 and TRBJ1-1, with 8 bases aligning to TRBD1. The CDR3 has 13 residues. V gave up 2 bases and J gave up 8 bases; unmatched junction bases: 4. CDR3 sequence (DNA): TGTGCCAGCAGTTTATCCAGGGACAGGGAAGCTTTCTTT. It specifies CASSLSRDREAFF.

This chain joins TRBV6-1 and TRBJ2-1, with 9 positions matching TRBD2. Trimming cost V 0 bases and J 9 bases; bases outside gene matches: 12. The germline CDR1 and CDR2 sequences are MNHNS and SASEGT. CDR3 size: 17 residues. The CDR3 is CASSEARASGARGEQFF. The CDR3 coding sequence is TGTGCCAGCAGTGAAGCGCGGGCTAGCGGGGCGAGGGGTGAGCAGTTCTTC.

This clonotype showed up just a few times. This sequence joins TRBV27 and TRBJ1-5; no clear D. Germline V gene sequence: CDR1 MNHEY, CDR2 SMNVEV (reference sequence). The CDR3 has 15 residues. Trimming stripped 1 base from V and 0 bases from J, with 7 bases between. The CDR3 DNA is TGTGCCAGCAGTTTATATGGAAATAGCAATCAGCCCCAGCATTTT. This sequence encodes CASSLYGNSNQPQHF.

The chain employs TRBV7-2 and TRBJ1-2; 8 nucleotides line up with TRBD1. The CDR3 has 15 amino acids. The V and J ends lost 5 bases and 5 bases, in that order; junction bases with no gene match: 10. Germline assignment: CDR1 SGHTA and CDR2 FQGNSA. The CDR3 sequence: CASSENRGASYGYTF. The DNA of the CDR3 is TGTGCCAGCAGCGAGAACAGGGGGGCGAGTTATGGCTACACCTTC.

This clonotype was seen only a few times. This chain connects TRBV19 to TRBJ1-2; D not resolved. CDR1 LNHDA and CDR2 SQIVND come from the germline V gene (reference sequence). Trimming removed 4 bases from V and 6 bases from J, with 18 bases in between. The CDR3 covers 15 residues. The CDR3 spells CASSRNVVAVNGYTF. Written as DNA, the CDR3 is TGTGCCAGTAGTAGAAACGTAGTAGCTGTCAATGGCTACACCTTC.

The gene calls are TRBV12-3 or TRBV12-4 and TRBJ1-1; a possible D gene is TRBD1 (6 bases). This CDR3 spans 15 amino acids. Deletions cut 2 bases from V and 6 bases from J, with 16 bases between. The CDR3 loop is CASSLRFRDIAEAFF. In DNA, the CDR3 is TGTGCCAGCAGTTTAAGATTTCGGGACATTGCTGAAGCTTTCTTT.

This chain connects TRBV6-1 to TRBJ2-5; the D is unclear. This CDR3 contains 14 residues. Germline CDR1 MNHNS, CDR2 SASEGT. With 3 bases removed from V and 3 bases from J, the gap between germline ends came to 11 bases. The CDR3 loop is CASSDWSPKETQYF. In DNA, the CDR3 is TGTGCCAGCAGTGATTGGAGCCCAAAAGAGACCCAGTACTTC.

The rearrangement uses TRBV29-1 and TRBJ1-4; 7 bases are a match to TRBD1. This CDR3 contains 13 residues. Trimming cost V 7 bases and J 5 bases; bases outside gene matches: 7. Germline-derived CDR1 and CDR2 are SQVTM and ANQGSEA. The CDR3 loop is CSASGTVNEKLFF. In nucleotides, the CDR3 is TGCAGCGCCTCCGGGACAGTCAATGAAAAACTGTTTTTT.

This rearrangement joins TRBV29-1 to TRBJ2-7, with D unresolved. The CDR3 runs to 13 residues. Per the germline V gene, CDR1 is SQVTM and CDR2 is ANQGSEA. The germline V and J ends were trimmed by 5 bases and 1 base, with 12 bases remaining between them. This chain's CDR3 is CSVLSPVSYEQYF. CDR3 bases: TGCAGCGTTCTCTCCCCGGTGTCCTACGAGCAGTACTTC.

The chain recombines TRBV7-2 with TRBJ1-1; a possible D gene is TRBD1 (6 bases). The V end was cut by 1 base, the J end by 8 bases, with 14 bases between. CDR3 length: 14 amino acids. CDR1 is SGHTA and CDR2 is FQGNSA in the germline V gene. CDR3 region: CASSLVMGAPEAFF. CDR3 bases: TGTGCCAGCAGCTTAGTTATGGGGGCTCCCGAAGCTTTCTTT.

This clonotype turned up a few times. The V call is TRBV28, the J call TRBJ2-6, with unresolved D. The CDR3 length is 15 residues. Trimming removed 6 bases from V and 1 base from J, with 10 bases in between. The germline CDR1 and CDR2 sequences are MDHEN and SYDVKM. The CDR3 is CASSLGQSGANVLTF. In DNA form, the CDR3 reads TGTGCCAGCAGCTTAGGCCAGTCTGGGGCCAACGTCCTGACTTTC. The entire variable domain, with the rest obtained from reference TRBV28 and TRBJ2-6, is as follows: DVKVTQSSRYLVKRTGEKVFLECVQDMDHENMFWYRQDPGLGLRLIYFSYDVKMKEKGDIPEGYSVSREKKERFSLILESASTNQTSMYLCASSLGQSGANVLTFGAGSRLTVL.

On this clonotype: A clone one base away is much larger, so this may be a read error. The chain has TRBV28 and TRBJ1-5; 7 bases are a match to TRBD1. The germline gives CDR1 MDHEN, CDR2 SYDVKM. The CDR3 runs 15 residues. CDR3 sequence: CTSRVFGTVDQPQHF. The DNA for the CDR3 is TGTACCAGCAGAGTTTTCGGGACAGTTGATCAGCCCCAGCATTTT.

This sequence joins TRBV6-2 or TRBV6-3 and TRBJ1-2; 7 positions agree with TRBD1. The junction had 4 bases not matched to a gene; V was cut back by 5 bases and J by 4 bases. The CDR3 is 13 amino acids. In germline, CDR1 is MNHEY, CDR2 SVGEGT. CDR3 in DNA: TGTGCCAGCAGTACAGGGGCAGGCTATGGCTACACCTTC. It specifies CASSTGAGYGYTF.

The rearrangement joins TRBV3-1 to TRBJ2-7; D remains ambiguous. The CDR3 is 13 residues long. V was cut by 3 bases and J by 2 bases, with 8 bases left in between. Germline-derived CDR1 and CDR2 are LGHDT and YNNKEL (reference sequence). The DNA for the CDR3 is TGTGCCAGCAGCCACCTCGGACCCTACGAGCAGTACTTC. Its protein is CASSHLGPYEQYF.

The chain uses TRBV11-3 and TRBJ2-1; TRBD2 matches 8 bases. The trim removed 4 bases at V and 4 bases at J, leaving 9 bases unmatched. The germline CDR1 and CDR2 sequences are SGHNT and YENEEA. The CDR3 spans 16 residues. The DNA of the CDR3 is TGTGCCAGCAGCTCGAGCGGGGGAGGGATATACAATGAGCAGTTCTTC. Its translation: CASSSSGGGIYNEQFF.

This clonotype has a count of ten or more. The chain is built from TRBV12-3 or TRBV12-4 and TRBJ2-7, with a tentative D call TRBD1 (6 bases). CDR3 length: 14 residues. Trimming took 2 bases from V and 2 from J, leaving 10 bases between them. CDR3 in amino acids: CASSLRAGAYEQYF. The CDR3 DNA sequence: TGTGCCAGCAGTTTAAGGGCAGGGGCCTACGAGCAGTACTTC.

This clonotype came up many times. This chain uses TRBV6-1 with TRBJ1-4; 10 nucleotides match TRBD1. Germline-derived CDR1 and CDR2 are MNHNS and SASEGT. J was trimmed by 3 bases and V by 4 bases; bases with no gene match: 2. The CDR3 extends over 15 amino acids. The CDR3 DNA follows: TGTGCCAGCAGTGGGGGACAGGGGCCTAATGAAAAACTGTTTTTT. This codes for CASSGGQGPNEKLFF.